This TCR beta chain is from a study of T-cell reconstitution after alpha-beta-depleted transplantation in children. The study's findings and limits: After one year, T-cell counts and TCRbeta diversity mostly came from new T cells. Reportedly, alpha-beta T cells present about two months post-transplant originated from several hundred expanded clones of graft origin.

V lost 3 bases and J lost 8, with 4 bases in between. Germline CDR1 reads SQVTM; CDR2 reads ANQGSEA. The CDR3 length is 9 residues. Unique molecular identifiers featured in how the TCRbeta library was prepared. TCRdb re-called the PCR reads with MiXCR, one entry per CDR3 protein. The table shows more than 200,000 distinct CDR3 sequences, with about a quarter occurring only once. As for this clonotype: Its target is unknown. This could be a read error, since a much larger clone is one nucleotide away.

The source was PBMCs, collected before TCRalphabeta/CD19-depleted stem cell transplant. The TCR sequence derives from a girl aged 2 to 9 with Fanconi anemia, due to receive a stem cell transplant. This chain uses TRBV29-1 with TRBJ1-2; D is uncertain. Written as DNA, the CDR3 is TGCAGCGTTGAGGAAGGCTACACCTTC. Encoded protein: CSVEEGYTF. The full variable domain, with the rest looked up from reference TRBV29-1 and TRBJ1-2, is SAVISQKPSRDICQRGTSLTIQCQVDSQVTMMFWYRQQPGQSLTLIATANQGSEATYESGFVIDKFPISRPNLTFSTLTVSNMSPEDSSIYLCSVEEGYTFGSGTRLTVV.